Below, 14 T cell receptor beta chains from the same sample are listed, as sequenced in a study of spatial heterogeneity in lung cancer. One entry per CDR3 protein, called by TCRdb with MiXCR from the 5' RACE reads. This repertoire shows about 40,000 distinct CDR3 sequences, roughly 5.2% found once; its top ten account for less than 30%. Time point described: sample taken at primary tumor resection. This specimen consisted of PBMCs, obtained at surgery. These receptors came from a female donor with early-stage non-small cell lung cancer.

The chain is built from TRBV12-3 or TRBV12-4 and TRBJ2-5; 12 bases match TRBD2. Trimming at V came to 3 bases and at J to 6 bases, leaving 5 bases not matched to a gene. The CDR3 sequence is 15 residues long. The CDR3 loop reads CASSFPSGGAQTQYF. As DNA, the CDR3 is TGTGCCAGCAGTTTTCCTAGCGGGGGGGCGCAGACCCAGTACTTC.

This clonotype was recorded many times. V gene TRBV12-3 or TRBV12-4 combines with J gene TRBJ2-3; D is undetermined. The CDR3 contains 15 residues. Trimming took off 4 bases at V and 0 bases at J, with 11 bases between the two ends. CDR3 nucleotides: TGTGCCAGCAGTTCCCGGCTAACTAGCACAGATACGCAGTATTTT. It yields the protein CASSSRLTSTDTQYF.

This clonotype came up many times. The chain employs TRBV5-1 and TRBJ2-6; D remains ambiguous. Per the germline V gene, CDR1 is SGHRS and CDR2 is YFSETQ. The V end lost 0 bases, the J end lost 0 bases, and 4 bases lay between the germline ends. The CDR3 is 15 residues long. CDR3 coding DNA: TGCGCCAGCAGCTTGGGGGTCTCTGGGGCCAACGTCCTGACTTTC. Translated, it gives CASSLGVSGANVLTF.

This clonotype came up many times. Here the CDR3 reads CASSPTGETQYF. The CDR3, as DNA: TGTGCCAGCAGCCCAACGGGGGAGACCCAGTACTTC. The genes are TRBV7-2 and TRBJ2-5; D might be TRBD2 (5 bases). The CDR3 totals 12 residues. V was clipped by 5 bases and J by 5 bases, with 9 bases between them. Germline CDR1 is SGHTA and CDR2 is FQGNSA.

Of note for this clonotype: Mismatch with germline at one junction end may stem from a read error. The rearrangement links TRBV27 to TRBJ1-6; D is ambiguous. Germline CDR1 is MNHEY and CDR2 is SMNVEV (reference sequence). The CDR3 consists of 14 residues. The DNA for the CDR3 is TGTACCAGCAATCCCCAGGCGGGTGGTTCACCCCTCCACTTT. It translates to CTSNPQAGGSPLHF.

This chain uses TRBV12-3 or TRBV12-4 with TRBJ2-1; 15 nucleotides agree with TRBD2. The CDR3 has 19 residues. The V and J ends lost 6 bases and 0 bases, in that order; junction bases with no gene match: 9. The CDR3 spells CASSHGLAGGLSSYNEQFF. CDR3 DNA: TGTGCCAGCAGCCACGGACTAGCGGGGGGGCTCAGCTCCTACAATGAGCAGTTCTTC.

The chain employs TRBV5-1 and TRBJ2-5; D is unresolved. Trimming took off 1 base at V and 5 bases at J, with 9 bases between the two ends. From germline, CDR1 is SGHRS and CDR2 YFSETQ. The CDR3 length is 13 residues. The CDR3 loop is CASSLSGFETQYF. The CDR3 DNA is TGCGCCAGCAGCTTGTCTGGGTTTGAGACCCAGTACTTC.

This clonotype was seen only a few times. One end of the junction is discordant with germline, which a read error may explain. The CDR3 DNA reads as TGTGTCAGCAGCCTGCGGGCCACCGAAGCTTTCTTT. Translating it yields CVSSLRATEAFF. The V gene is TRBV5-4, the J gene TRBJ1-1; D is ambiguous. The CDR3 is 12 amino acids. Per the germline V gene, CDR1 is SGHNT and CDR2 is YYREEE (reference sequence). The full variable domain, in which reference TRBV5-4 and TRBJ1-1 provide the parts outside the CDR3, is ETGVTQSPTHLIKTRGQQVTLRCSSQSGHNTVSWYQQALGQGPQFIFQYYREEENGRGNFPPRFSGLQFPNYSSELNVNALELDDSALYLCVSSLRATEAFFGQGTRLTVV.

A few counts support this clonotype. The chain employs TRBV6-2 or TRBV6-3 and TRBJ1-5; 7 positions match TRBD1. The V and J ends lost 2 bases and 3 bases, in that order; junction bases with no gene match: 7. The CDR3 is 16 amino acids. The germline V gene encodes CDR1 MNHEY and CDR2 SVGEGT. CDR3 bases: TGTGCCAGCAGTTACCCGAGACAGGGCAACAATCAGCCCCAGCATTTT. As protein: CASSYPRQGNNQPQHF.

This clonotype has ten or more counts. The V gene is TRBV20-1, the J gene TRBJ1-1; 7 bases match TRBD1. CDR1 is DFQATT and CDR2 is SNEGSKA in the germline V gene (reference sequence). V gave up 5 bases and J gave up 1 base; unmatched junction bases: 4. The CDR3 contains 13 residues. CDR3 region: CSASRDRNTEAFF. CDR3 DNA: TGCAGTGCTTCCCGGGACAGGAACACTGAAGCTTTCTTT.

The chain couples TRBV28 to TRBJ2-5; D is unclear. With 7 bases removed from V and 5 bases from J, the gap between germline ends came to 29 bases. The CDR3 is 18 residues long. Per germline, CDR1 MDHEN and CDR2 SYDVKM. CDR3 nucleotides: TGTGCCAGCACCCCCTCGGTCTTCGTTTATATGGGGAAGGAGACCCAGTACTTC. Translation: CASTPSVFVYMGKETQYF. Drawing the rest from reference TRBV28 and TRBJ2-5, the complete variable domain is DVKVTQSSRYLVKRTGEKVFLECVQDMDHENMFWYRQDPGLGLRLIYFSYDVKMKEKGDIPEGYSVSREKKERFSLILESASTNQTSMYLCASTPSVFVYMGKETQYFGPGTRLLVL.

This clonotype has ten or more counts. This rearrangement joins TRBV10-3 to TRBJ2-3, with TRBD2 identical over 8 bases. The length of the CDR3 is 17 residues. Germline CDR1 reads ENHRY; CDR2 reads SYGVKD. The V and J ends lost 4 bases and 0 bases, in that order; junction bases with no gene match: 9. The CDR3 loop is CAISGQGGGTSTDTQYF. Here the CDR3 DNA reads TGTGCCATCAGTGGGCAGGGCGGGGGGACAAGCACAGATACGCAGTATTTT.

This clonotype was observed at least ten times. This chain connects TRBV20-1 to TRBJ2-7; TRBD2 matches at 8 bases. J gave up 2 bases and V 3 bases, and 9 bases lay outside the gene matches. The CDR3 contains 15 residues. CDR1 is DFQATT, CDR2 SNEGSKA, per germline (reference sequence). The CDR3 DNA is TGCAGTGCTAGGGATTCGGGGGGGTCAACCTACGAGCAGTACTTC. It yields the protein CSARDSGGSTYEQYF.

This clonotype was seen at least ten times. The chain combines TRBV30 with TRBJ2-1; 7 bases map to TRBD2. The CDR3 has 14 residues. V dropped 0 bases and J dropped 11; count of bases not matched to a gene: 10. The germline V gene has CDR1 GTSNPN and CDR2 SVGIG (reference sequence). The CDR3 loop is CAWSVLRERDKQFF. The CDR3 bases are TGTGCCTGGAGTGTTCTCCGCGAGCGGGATAAGCAGTTCTTC. The complete variable domain, with remaining parts taken from reference TRBV30 and TRBJ2-1, reads SQTIHQWPATLVQPVGSPLSLECTVEGTSNPNLYWYRQAAGRGLQLLFYSVGIGQISSEVPQNLSASRPQDRQFILSSKKLLLSDSGFYLCAWSVLRERDKQFFGPGTRLTVL.